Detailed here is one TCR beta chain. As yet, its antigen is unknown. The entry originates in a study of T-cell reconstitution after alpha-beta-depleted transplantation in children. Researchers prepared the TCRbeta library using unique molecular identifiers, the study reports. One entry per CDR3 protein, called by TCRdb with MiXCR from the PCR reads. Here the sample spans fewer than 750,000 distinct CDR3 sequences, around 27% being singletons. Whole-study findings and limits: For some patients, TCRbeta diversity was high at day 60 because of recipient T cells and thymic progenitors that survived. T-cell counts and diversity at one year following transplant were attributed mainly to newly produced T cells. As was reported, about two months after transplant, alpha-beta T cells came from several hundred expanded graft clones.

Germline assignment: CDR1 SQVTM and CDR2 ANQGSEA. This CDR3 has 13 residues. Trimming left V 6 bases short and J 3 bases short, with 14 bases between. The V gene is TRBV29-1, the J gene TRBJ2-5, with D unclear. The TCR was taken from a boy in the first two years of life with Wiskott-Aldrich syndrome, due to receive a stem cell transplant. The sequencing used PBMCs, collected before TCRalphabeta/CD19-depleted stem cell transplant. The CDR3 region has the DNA TGCAGCGTCCGAAGACTCCTCGAAGAGACCCAGTACTTC. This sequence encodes CSVRRLLEETQYF.